Described below is a single T cell receptor (beta chain) sequence and its context. The antigen remains unidentified. This entry is derived from a study of cytomegalovirus exposure and HLA in healthy donors. Study information: A data release that came early held approximately 85 million unique TCRs from HLA-typed donors.

The PCR employed 60 Vbeta primers together with 13 Jbeta primers. How the authors handled the data: Unique TCR beta chains numbered around 75 million in a later analysis, with about 11 million shared. TCRdb keeps only in-frame clones here, not all; method: immunoSEQ multiplex PCR. That table supplies the V and J calls and clone size; D and trimming were determined from the DNA. Of fewer than 70,000 clones listed, approximately 68% are singletons. Study conclusions and caveats: Diagnosis of cytomegalovirus status made by the classifier reportedly showed high specificity and sensitivity. Within an earlier analysis, most TCR beta V segments proved productive either about 87% or about 30% of the time.

Germline V CDR1 and CDR2: MNHEY, SVGAGI. CDR3 length equals 13 residues. V dropped 2 bases and J dropped 6; count of bases not matched to a gene: 4. Material: PBMCs. This TCR was sampled from a woman in her twenties or thirties in good health and CMV-seronegative. V gene TRBV6-5 combines with J gene TRBJ2-7; 7 bases match TRBD1. CDR3 nucleotide sequence: TGTGCCAGCAGTTACGGCAGGGGGACCGAGCAGTACTTC. Amino acid sequence: CASSYGRGTEQYF.